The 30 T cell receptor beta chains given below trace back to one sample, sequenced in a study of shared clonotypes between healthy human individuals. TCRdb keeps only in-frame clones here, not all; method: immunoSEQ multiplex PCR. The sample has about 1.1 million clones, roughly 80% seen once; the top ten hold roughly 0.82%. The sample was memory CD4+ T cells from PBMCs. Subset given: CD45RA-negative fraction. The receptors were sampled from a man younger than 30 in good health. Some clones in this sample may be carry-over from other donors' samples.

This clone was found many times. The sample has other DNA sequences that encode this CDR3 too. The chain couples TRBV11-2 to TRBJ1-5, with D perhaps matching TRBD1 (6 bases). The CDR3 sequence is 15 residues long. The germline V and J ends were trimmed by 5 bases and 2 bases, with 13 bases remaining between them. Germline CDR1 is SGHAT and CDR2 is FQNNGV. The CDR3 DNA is TGTGCCAGCAGCCCCATAGGGGGACGCAATCAGCCCCAGCATTTT. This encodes CASSPIGGRNQPQHF.

The CDR3 loop reads CASTVNGGIQYF. The CDR3, as DNA: TGCGCCAGCACCGTAAACGGGGGGATTCAGTACTTC. V gene TRBV5-1 combines with J gene TRBJ2-4; 7 bases agree with TRBD2. The CDR3 loop spans 12 amino acids. The junction had 7 bases not matched to a gene; V was cut back by 6 bases and J by 10 bases. Per germline, CDR1 SGHRS and CDR2 YFSETQ.

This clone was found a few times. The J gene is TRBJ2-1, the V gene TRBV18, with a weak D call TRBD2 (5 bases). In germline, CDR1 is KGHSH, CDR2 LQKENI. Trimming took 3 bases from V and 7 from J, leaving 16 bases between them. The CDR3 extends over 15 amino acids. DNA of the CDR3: TGTGCCAGCTCACCGCAAGCGGCCAATGGGAATGAGCAGTTCTTC. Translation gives CASSPQAANGNEQFF. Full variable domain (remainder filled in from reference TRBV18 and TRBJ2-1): NAGVMQNPRHLVRRRGQEARLRCSPMKGHSHVYWYRQLPEEGLKFMVYLQKENIIDESGMPKERFSAEFPKEGPSILRIQQVVRGDSAAYFCASSPQAANGNEQFFGPGTRLTVL.

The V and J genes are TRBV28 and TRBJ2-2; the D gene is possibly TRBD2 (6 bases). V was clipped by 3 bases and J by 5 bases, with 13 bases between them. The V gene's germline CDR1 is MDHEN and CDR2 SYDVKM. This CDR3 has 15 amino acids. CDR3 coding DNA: TGTGCCAGCAGTTTTTTCGGGAGAGGGACCGGGGAGCTGTTTTTT. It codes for CASSFFGRGTGELFF. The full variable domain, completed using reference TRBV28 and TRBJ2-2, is DVKVTQSSRYLVKRTGEKVFLECVQDMDHENMFWYRQDPGLGLRLIYFSYDVKMKEKGDIPEGYSVSREKKERFSLILESASTNQTSMYLCASSFFGRGTGELFFGEGSRLTVL.

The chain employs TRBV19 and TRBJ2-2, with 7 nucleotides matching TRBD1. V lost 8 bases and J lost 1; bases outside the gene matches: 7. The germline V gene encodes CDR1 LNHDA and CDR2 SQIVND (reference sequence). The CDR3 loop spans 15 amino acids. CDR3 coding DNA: TGTGCCAGTGCTGGGTGGACAGGGAACACCGGGGAGCTGTTTTTT. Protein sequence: CASAGWTGNTGELFF.

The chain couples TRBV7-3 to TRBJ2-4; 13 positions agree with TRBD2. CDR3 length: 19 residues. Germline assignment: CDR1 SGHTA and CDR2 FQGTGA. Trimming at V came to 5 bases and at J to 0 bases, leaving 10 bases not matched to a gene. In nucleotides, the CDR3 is TGTGCCAGCAGCCCCATCGGACTAGCGGGAGCTCTAGCCAAAAACATTCAGTACTTC. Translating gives CASSPIGLAGALAKNIQYF. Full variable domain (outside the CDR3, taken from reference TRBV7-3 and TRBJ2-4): GAGVSQTPSNKVTEKGKYVELRCDPISGHTALYWYRQSLGQGPEFLIYFQGTGAADDSGLPNDRFFAVRPEGSVSTLKIQRTERGDSAVYLCASSPIGLAGALAKNIQYFGAGTRLSVL.

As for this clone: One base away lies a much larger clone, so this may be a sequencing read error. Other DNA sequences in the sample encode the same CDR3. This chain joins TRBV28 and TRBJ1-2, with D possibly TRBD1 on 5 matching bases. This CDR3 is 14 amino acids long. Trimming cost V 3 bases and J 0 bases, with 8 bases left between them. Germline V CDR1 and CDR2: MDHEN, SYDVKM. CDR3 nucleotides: TGTGCCAGCAGTTTTGGGGGGACTAACTATGGCTACACCTTC. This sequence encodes CASSFGGTNYGYTF.

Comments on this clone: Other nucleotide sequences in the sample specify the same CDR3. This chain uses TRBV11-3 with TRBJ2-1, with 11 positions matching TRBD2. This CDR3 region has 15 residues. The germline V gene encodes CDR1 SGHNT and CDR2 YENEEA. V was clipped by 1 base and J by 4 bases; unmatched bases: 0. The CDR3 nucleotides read TGTGCCAGCAGCTTAGGGACTAGCGGGTACAATGAGCAGTTCTTC. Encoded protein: CASSLGTSGYNEQFF.

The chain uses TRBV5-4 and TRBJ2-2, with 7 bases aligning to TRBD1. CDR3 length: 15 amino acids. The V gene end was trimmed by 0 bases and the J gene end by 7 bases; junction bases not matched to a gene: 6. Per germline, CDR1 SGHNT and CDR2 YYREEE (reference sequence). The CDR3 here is CASSLAKGANGELFF. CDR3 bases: TGTGCCAGCAGCTTGGCCAAGGGGGCGAACGGGGAGCTGTTTTTT.

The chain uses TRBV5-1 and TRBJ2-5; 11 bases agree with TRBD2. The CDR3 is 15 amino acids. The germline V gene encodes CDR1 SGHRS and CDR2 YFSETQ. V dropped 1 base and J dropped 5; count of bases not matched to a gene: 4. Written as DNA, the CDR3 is TGCGCCAGCAGCTTGTTTAGCGGGGGGGGCGAGACCCAGTACTTC. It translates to CASSLFSGGGETQYF.

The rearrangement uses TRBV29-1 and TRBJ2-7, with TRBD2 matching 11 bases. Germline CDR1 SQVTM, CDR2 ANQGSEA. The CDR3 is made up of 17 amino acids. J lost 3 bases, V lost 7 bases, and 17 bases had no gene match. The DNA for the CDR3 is TGCAGCGCCCTACCCCCTACTAGCGGGGGCCGGGTCTACGAGCAGTACTTC. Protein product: CSALPPTSGGRVYEQYF.

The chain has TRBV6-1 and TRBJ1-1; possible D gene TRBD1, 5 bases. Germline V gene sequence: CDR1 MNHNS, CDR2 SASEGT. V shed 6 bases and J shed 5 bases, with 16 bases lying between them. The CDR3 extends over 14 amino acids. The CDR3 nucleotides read TGTGCCAGCAGGCACCAGGGTAGAGAAACTGAAGCTTTCTTT. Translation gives CASRHQGRETEAFF.

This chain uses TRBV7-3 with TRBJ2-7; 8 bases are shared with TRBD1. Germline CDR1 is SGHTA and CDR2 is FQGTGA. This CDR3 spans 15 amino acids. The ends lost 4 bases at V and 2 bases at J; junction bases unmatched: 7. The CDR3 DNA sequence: TGTGCCAGCAGCTGGGCCGGGACAGGACCCTACGAGCAGTACTTC. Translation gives CASSWAGTGPYEQYF.

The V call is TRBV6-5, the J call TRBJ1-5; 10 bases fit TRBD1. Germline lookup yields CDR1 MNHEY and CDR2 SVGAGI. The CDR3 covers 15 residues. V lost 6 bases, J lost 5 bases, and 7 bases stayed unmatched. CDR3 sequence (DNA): TGTGCCAGCAGGTTAACCGGGACAGGGGATCAGCCCCAGCATTTT. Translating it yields CASRLTGTGDQPQHF.

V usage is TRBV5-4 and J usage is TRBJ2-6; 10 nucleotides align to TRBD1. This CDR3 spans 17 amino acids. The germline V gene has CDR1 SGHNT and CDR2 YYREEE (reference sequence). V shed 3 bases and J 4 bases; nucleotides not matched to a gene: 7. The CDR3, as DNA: TGTGCCAGCAGCTCGGGACAGGGGCTCGCGGGGGCCAACGTCCTGACTTTC. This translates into CASSSGQGLAGANVLTF.

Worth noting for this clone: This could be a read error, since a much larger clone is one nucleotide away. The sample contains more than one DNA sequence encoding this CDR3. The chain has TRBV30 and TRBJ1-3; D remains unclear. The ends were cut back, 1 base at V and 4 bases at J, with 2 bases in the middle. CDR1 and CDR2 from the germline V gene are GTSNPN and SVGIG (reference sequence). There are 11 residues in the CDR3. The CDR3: CAWSAGNTIYF. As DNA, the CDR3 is TGTGCCTGGAGTGCGGGAAACACCATATATTTT.

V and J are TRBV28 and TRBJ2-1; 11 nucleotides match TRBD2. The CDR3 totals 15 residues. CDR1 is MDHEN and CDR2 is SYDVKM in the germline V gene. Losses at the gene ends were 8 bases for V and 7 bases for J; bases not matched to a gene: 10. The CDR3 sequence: CASLVSGRAGNEQFF. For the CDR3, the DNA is TGTGCCAGCTTAGTTAGCGGGAGGGCCGGGAATGAGCAGTTCTTC.

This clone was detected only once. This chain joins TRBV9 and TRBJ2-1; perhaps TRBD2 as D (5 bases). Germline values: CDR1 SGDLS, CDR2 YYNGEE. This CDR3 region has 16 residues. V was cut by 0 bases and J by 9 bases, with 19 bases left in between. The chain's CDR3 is CASSVETGRFRSEQFF. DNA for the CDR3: TGTGCCAGCAGCGTAGAGACGGGGAGATTTAGGAGTGAGCAGTTCTTC.

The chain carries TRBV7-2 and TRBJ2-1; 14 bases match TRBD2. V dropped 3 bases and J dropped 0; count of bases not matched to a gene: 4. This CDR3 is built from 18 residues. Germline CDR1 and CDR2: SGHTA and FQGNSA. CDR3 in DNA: TGTGCCAGCAGCTTCCGACTAGCGGGAGGGCCCTCCTACAATGAGCAGTTCTTC. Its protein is CASSFRLAGGPSYNEQFF.

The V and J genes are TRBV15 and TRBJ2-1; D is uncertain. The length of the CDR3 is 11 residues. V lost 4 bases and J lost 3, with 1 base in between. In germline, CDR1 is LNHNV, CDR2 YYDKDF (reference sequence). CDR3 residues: CATSIYNEQFF. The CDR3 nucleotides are TGTGCCACCAGCATCTACAATGAGCAGTTCTTC.

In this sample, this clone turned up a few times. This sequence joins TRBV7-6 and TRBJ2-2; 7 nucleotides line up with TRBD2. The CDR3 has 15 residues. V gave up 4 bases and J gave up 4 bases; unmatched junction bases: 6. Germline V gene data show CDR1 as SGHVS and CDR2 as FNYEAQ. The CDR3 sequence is CASSSTSVVTGELFF. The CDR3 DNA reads TGTGCCAGCAGCTCTACTAGCGTCGTCACCGGGGAGCTGTTTTTT.

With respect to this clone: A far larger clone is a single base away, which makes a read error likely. The DNA of the CDR3 is TGCGCCAGCAGCCAAGGTTTAAGCAGGGGTTGGCAGCCCCAGCATTTT. This codes for CASSQGLSRGWQPQHF. The chain joins TRBV4-1 to TRBJ1-5; D possibly corresponds to TRBD1 (6 bases). V lost 1 base and J lost 7, with 17 bases in between. Germline CDR1 MGHRA, CDR2 YSYEKL. The CDR3 is made up of 16 amino acids.

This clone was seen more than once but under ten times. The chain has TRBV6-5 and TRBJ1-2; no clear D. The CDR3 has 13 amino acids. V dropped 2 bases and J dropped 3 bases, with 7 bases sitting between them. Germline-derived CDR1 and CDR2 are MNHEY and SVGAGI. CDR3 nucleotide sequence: TGTGCCAGCAGTTACGTTGGGGACTATGGCTACACCTTC. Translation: CASSYVGDYGYTF.

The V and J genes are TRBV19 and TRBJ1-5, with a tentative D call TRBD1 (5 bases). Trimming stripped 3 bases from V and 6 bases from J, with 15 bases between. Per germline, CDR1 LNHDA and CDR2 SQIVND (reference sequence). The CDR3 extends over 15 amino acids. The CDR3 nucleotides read TGTGCCAGTAGTATCGGTCACGGGGGGGGTCAGCCCCAGCATTTT. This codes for CASSIGHGGGQPQHF.

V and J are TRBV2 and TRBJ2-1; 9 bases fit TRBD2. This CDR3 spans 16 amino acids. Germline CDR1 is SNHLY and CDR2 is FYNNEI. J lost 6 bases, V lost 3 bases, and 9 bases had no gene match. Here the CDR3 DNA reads TGTGCCAGCAGTGAGGCTCCTAGCGGGACGACCAATGAGCAGTTCTTC. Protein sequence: CASSEAPSGTTNEQFF.

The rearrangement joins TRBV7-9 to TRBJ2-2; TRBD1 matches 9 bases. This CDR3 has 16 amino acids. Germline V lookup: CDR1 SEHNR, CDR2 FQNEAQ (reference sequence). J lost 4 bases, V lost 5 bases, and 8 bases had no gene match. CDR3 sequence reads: CASSLKGTGSTGELFF. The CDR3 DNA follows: TGTGCCAGCAGCCTAAAGGGGACAGGGAGCACCGGGGAGCTGTTTTTT.

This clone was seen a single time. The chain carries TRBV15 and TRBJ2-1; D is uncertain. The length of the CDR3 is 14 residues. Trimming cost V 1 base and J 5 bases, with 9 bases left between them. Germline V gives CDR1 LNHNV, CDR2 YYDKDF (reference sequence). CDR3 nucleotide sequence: TGTGCCACCAGCAGAGTGGGAAGAGACAATGAGCAGTTCTTC. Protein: CATSRVGRDNEQFF.

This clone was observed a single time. CDR3 in amino acids: CASSLGGTAYGYTF. CDR3 DNA sequence: TGTGCCAGCAGCTTAGGTGGGACAGCCTATGGCTACACCTTC. The chain couples TRBV7-2 to TRBJ1-2, with TRBD1 identical over 7 bases. Germline CDR1 reads SGHTA; CDR2 reads FQGNSA. The length of the CDR3 is 14 residues. V lost 1 base, J lost 4 bases, and 3 bases stayed unmatched.

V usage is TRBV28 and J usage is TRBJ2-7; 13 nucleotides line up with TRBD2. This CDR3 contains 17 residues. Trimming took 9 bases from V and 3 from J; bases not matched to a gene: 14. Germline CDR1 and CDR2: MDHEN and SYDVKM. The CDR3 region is CARDRGQGTSGIYEQYF. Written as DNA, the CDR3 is TGTGCCAGAGACAGGGGACAGGGGACTAGCGGGATCTACGAGCAGTACTTC.

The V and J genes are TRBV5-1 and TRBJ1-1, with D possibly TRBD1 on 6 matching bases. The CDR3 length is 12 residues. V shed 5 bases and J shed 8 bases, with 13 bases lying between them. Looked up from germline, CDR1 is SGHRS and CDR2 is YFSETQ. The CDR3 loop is CASRQAQGEAFF. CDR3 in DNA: TGCGCCAGCAGACAGGCCCAGGGGGAAGCTTTCTTT.